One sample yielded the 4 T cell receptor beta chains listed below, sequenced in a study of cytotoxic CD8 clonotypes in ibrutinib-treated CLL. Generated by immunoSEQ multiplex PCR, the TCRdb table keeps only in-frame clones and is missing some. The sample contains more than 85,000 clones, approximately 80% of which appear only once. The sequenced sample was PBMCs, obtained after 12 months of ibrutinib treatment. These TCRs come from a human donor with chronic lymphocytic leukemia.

As DNA, the CDR3 is TGTGCCAGCAGCTTAGGCGGTAGCGGGGGCATGGGTGAGCAGTTCTTC. This gives the protein CASSLGGSGGMGEQFF. This chain joins TRBV11-2 and TRBJ2-1, with 9 bases matching TRBD2. The CDR3 contains 16 residues. Germline assignment: CDR1 SGHAT and CDR2 FQNNGV. Germline trimming cut 1 base from V and 9 bases from J; bases unmatched to any gene: 10.

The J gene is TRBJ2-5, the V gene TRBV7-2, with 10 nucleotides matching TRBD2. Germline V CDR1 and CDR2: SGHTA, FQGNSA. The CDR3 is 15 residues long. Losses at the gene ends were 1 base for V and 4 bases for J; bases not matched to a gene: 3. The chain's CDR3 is CASSLVAGGGETQYF. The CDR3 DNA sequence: TGTGCCAGCAGCTTAGTAGCGGGGGGAGGAGAGACCCAGTACTTC.

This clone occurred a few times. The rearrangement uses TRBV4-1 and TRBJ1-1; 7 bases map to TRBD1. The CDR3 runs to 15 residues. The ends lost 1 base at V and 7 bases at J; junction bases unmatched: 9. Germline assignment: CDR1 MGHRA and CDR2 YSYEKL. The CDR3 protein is CASSQGQPGQYEAFF. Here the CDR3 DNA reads TGCGCCAGCAGCCAAGGCCAACCGGGACAGTATGAAGCTTTCTTT.

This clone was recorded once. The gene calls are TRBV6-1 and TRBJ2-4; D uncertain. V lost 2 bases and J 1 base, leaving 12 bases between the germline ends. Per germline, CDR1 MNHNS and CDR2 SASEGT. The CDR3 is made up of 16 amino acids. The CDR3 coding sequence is TGTGCCAGCAGTGAACTCTCCGTTGCTGCCAAAAACATTCAGTACTTC. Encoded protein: CASSELSVAAKNIQYF.